This T cell receptor (beta chain) stems from a study of CD8 T cells in Susac syndrome. RNA totalling roughly 0.45 to 1 ug underwent reverse transcription with random hexamers. The method of amplification for TCR beta CDR3 was immunoSEQ multiplex PCR, covering 54 Vbeta and 13 Jbeta. Each CDR3 protein gets one entry after TCRdb re-called the immunoSEQ multiplex PCR reads with MiXCR. The data contain 180,000 or so distinct CDR3 sequences, roughly 94% of them seen just once; the ten biggest clones take up 0.1%. V lost 3 bases to trimming and J lost 4 bases, with 14 bases between them. The CDR3 has 15 residues. Findings of the study overall: The study acknowledged a relatively small number of individuals in its TCR sequencing and HLA analysis.

CD8+ and CD4+ T cells from blood underwent TCR beta sequencing, which was carried out in a high-throughput format. TEMRA cells were FACS-enriched, with CD8+ and CD4+ T cells isolated negatively. Concerning this clonotype itself: The antigen is unknown.

Sequenced material: CD4+ T cells from PBMCs. The clonotype was recovered from a human donor in good health. This sequence joins TRBV12-3 or TRBV12-4 and TRBJ2-3; TRBD2 might be the D (6 bases). In nucleotides, the CDR3 is TGTGCCAGCAGTTTGGTACGGTCGGGGGCAGATACGCAGTATTTT. Residues: CASSLVRSGADTQYF.